What follows is one T cell receptor beta chain and its context. The record originates from a study of cytomegalovirus exposure and HLA in healthy donors. Germline assignment: CDR1 KGHSH and CDR2 LQKENI. CDR3 length equals 15 residues. The V segment lost 3 bases and the J segment 1 base; nucleotides outside the gene matches: 4. The PCR contained 60 Vbeta and 13 Jbeta primers. Only in-frame clones appear in the TCRdb table, and some are missing; sequencing was by immunoSEQ multiplex PCR. The table has 110,000 or so clones, 75% to 85% seen once; the top ten hold around 2.1%. V gene TRBV18 combines with J gene TRBJ2-3; 7 nucleotides agree with TRBD2. Sample: PBMCs. The sequence was obtained from a man aged 25-40 years in good health and CMV-seronegative. CDR3 amino acids: CASSPTSDGTDTQYF. The CDR3 bases are TGTGCCAGCTCACCTACTAGCGACGGCACAGATACGCAGTATTTT.